This T cell receptor (beta chain) was sequenced for a study of blood T cells in healthy people across ages (dated by TCRdb to between 2015 and 2017). For context, the study as a whole: In model experiments, roughly one uniquely barcoded TCR beta cDNA molecule per two T cells was captured by template switching. Age-related changes in TCR beta repertoire diversity were measured in the study by deep sequencing normalized with unique cDNA molecular identifiers. Donors were grouped into four age groups: young (average roughly 17 years), middle-aged (about 38), aged (about 59) and long-lived (about 90). To avoid experimental bias, donors of different ages were distributed randomly across sequencing lanes. For two donors (one aged 18 to 29 and one aged 80 or older), the study analyzed two additional independent replicas of 1 million unique cDNA reads from the same blood draw. Results and caveats for the whole study, not just this receptor: Because donor CMV infection status was unknown, age-related changes in expanded clonotypes were potentially confounded. There was a strong correlation between observed TCR beta diversity and the percentage of naive T cells measured by flow cytometry. Conclusive comparison of naive and antigen-experienced compartments was prevented by the profiling of bulk unsorted PBMCs. Compared with the aged group, the long-lived group had more naive CD4+ T cells, fewer expanded clones and increased TCR diversity, suggesting age selection. As age increased, observed TCR beta diversity per million T cells dropped in a roughly linear way, and a significant reduction was already evident by age about 36. Estimates of total diversity based on one million sequenced T cells were considered lower bounds and underestimates.

Library preparation employed 5' RACE. TCRdb shows the sequencer as Illumina HiSeq 2500. A second PCR of about 7 to 12 cycles was run with a J-beta primer mix and a sample-barcoded 5' primer. A template-switch 5' adaptor carrying 12 random nucleotides introduced a unique molecular identifier onto each TCR beta cDNA molecule. At least 3 million CDR3-containing paired-end reads were obtained from each sample. The Mint cDNA synthesis kit, primed by a TRBC-specific oligonucleotide, was used to synthesize first-strand cDNA from all RNA. Following uracil-DNA glycosylase treatment, a first 18-cycle PCR with universal primers M1SS and BC2_uni_R was performed on all cDNA. The source study handled its data this way. For normalization, 1 million high-quality reads were randomly selected from each sample, with every read carrying a distinct molecular identifier. Reads sharing molecular identifiers were discarded rather than binned into consensus sequences. MiTCR, set to a Q25 quality threshold and the strictest error-elimination algorithm, was used for CDR3 identification, clonotype clustering and error correction. A nonparametric unseen species model using Euler transformation provided a lower-bound estimate of total TCR beta diversity. Through fastp at Q25 and MiXCR, TCRdb rebuilt clones from the public reads, retaining in-frame beta chains. Rows matching on CDR3 protein sequence are summarized as one entry with the most common DNA and genes. The V and J calls were determined by TCRdb, not by the authors. This sample gives around 1,700,000 distinct CDR3 sequences in total; 28% of them show up just once. The ten largest clones represent 7.7% of the sample.

The approximately 39 donors, aged roughly 6 to 90 years, were systemically healthy Caucasian individuals from Russia. Ten milliliters of peripheral blood were drawn from each donor into EDTA-treated Vacutainer tubes. Ficoll-Paque density-gradient centrifugation was used to isolate PBMCs, with at least 6 million obtained per sample. Trizol reagent was used to extract total RNA from PBMCs, with at least 6 micrograms per sample. Naive CD45RAhigh/CD27high T cell percentages were measured by flow cytometry on a PBMC aliquot from every donor. Remarks on this clonotype: Its binding antigen is unknown. At one boundary the junction diverges from the germline segment, which might be a read error.

The CDR3 covers 18 residues, taking in both the cysteine and the phenylalanine. Here the CDR3 DNA is all that survives: 54 bases in frame from base 1. CDR1 LGHNT and CDR2 FRNRAP are derived from the germline V gene. Recombination linked TRBV12-5 to TRBJ2-3, and perhaps TRBD2 as D gene, on 6 matching bases. Input material: blood. The TCR comes from a woman in her twenties or thirties in good health. The DNA sequence reads TGTGCTAGTGGTTTGACAGCTAGCGTCCTGATTGGAACAGATGCGCAGTATTTT. This codes for CASGLTASVLIGTDAQYF. Here the CDR3 is joined to the reference TRBV12-5 and TRBJ2-3 genes, and the full variable domain is: DARVTQTPRHKVTEMGQEVTMRCQPILGHNTVFWYRQTMMQGLELLAYFRNRAPLDDSGMPKDRFSAEMPDATLATLKIQPSEPRDSAVYFCASGLTASVLIGTDAQYFGPGTRLTVL.